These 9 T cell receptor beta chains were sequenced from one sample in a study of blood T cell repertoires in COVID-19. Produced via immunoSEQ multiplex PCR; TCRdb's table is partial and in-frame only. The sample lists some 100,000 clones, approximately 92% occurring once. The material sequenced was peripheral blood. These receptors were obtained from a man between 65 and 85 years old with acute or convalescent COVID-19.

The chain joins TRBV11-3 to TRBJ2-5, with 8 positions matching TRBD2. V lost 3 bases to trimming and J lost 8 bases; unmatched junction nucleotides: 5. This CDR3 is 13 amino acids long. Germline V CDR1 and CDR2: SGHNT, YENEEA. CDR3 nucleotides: TGTGCCAGCAGCTTGGTCGGGAGGGATACCCAGTACTTC. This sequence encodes CASSLVGRDTQYF.

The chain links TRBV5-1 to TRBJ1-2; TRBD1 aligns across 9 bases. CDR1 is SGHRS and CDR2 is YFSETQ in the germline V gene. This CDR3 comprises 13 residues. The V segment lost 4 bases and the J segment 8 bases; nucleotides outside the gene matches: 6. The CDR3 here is CASSPDRGSGYTF. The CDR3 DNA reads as TGCGCCAGCAGCCCGGACAGGGGTTCAGGCTACACCTTC. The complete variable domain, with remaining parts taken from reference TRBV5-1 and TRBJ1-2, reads KAGVTQTPRYLIKTRGQQVTLSCSPISGHRSVSWYQQTPGQGLQFLFEYFSETQRNKGNFPGRFSGRQFSNSRSEMNVSTLELGDSALYLCASSPDRGSGYTFGSGTRLTVV.

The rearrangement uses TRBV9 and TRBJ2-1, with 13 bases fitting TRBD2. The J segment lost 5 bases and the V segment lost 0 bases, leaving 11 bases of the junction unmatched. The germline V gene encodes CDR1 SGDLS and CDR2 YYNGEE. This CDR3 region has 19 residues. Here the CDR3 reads CASSVEDSSGTSGNNEQFF. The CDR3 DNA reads TGTGCCAGCAGCGTAGAGGACTCTTCCGGGACTAGCGGGAACAATGAGCAGTTCTTC.

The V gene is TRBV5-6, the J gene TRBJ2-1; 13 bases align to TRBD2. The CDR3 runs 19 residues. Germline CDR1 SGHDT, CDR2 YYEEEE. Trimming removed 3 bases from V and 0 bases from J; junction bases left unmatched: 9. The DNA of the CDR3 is TGTGCCAGCAGCTCGTCGACTAGCGGGGGGCAGAGCTCCTACAATGAGCAGTTCTTC. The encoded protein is CASSSSTSGGQSSYNEQFF.

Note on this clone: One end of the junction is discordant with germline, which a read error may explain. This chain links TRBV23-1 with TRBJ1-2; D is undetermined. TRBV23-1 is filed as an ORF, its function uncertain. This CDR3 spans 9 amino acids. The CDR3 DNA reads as TGCGCCAGCAGTCGGGCAGACTATTTC. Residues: CASSRADYF.

The CDR3 loop is CASNILRSGELFF. CDR3 nucleotides: TGTGCCAGCAATATCCTTCGGTCCGGGGAGCTGTTTTTT. This sequence joins TRBV28 and TRBJ2-2; D is unresolved. This CDR3 region has 13 residues. The germline V and J ends were trimmed by 7 bases and 6 bases, with 12 bases remaining between them. The germline V gene encodes CDR1 MDHEN and CDR2 SYDVKM.

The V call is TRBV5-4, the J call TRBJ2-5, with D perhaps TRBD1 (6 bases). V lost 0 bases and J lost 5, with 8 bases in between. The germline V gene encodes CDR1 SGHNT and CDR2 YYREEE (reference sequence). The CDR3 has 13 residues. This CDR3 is CASSLVQGETQYF. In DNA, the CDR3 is TGTGCCAGCAGCTTGGTACAGGGCGAGACCCAGTACTTC.

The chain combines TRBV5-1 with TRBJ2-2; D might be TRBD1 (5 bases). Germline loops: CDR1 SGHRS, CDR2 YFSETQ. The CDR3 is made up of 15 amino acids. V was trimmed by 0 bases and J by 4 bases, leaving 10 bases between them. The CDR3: CASSLGQPFTGELFF. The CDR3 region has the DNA TGCGCCAGCAGCTTGGGACAGCCATTCACCGGGGAGCTGTTTTTT.

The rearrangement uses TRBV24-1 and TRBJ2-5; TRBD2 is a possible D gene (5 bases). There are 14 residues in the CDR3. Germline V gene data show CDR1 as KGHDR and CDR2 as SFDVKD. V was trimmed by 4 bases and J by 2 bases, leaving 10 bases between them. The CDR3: CATSDRRDQETQYF. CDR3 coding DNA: TGTGCCACCAGTGACCGCCGGGATCAAGAGACCCAGTACTTC.